The 32 T cell receptor beta chains presented below share a single source sample, sequenced in a study of cytomegalovirus exposure and HLA in healthy donors. The PCR made use of 60 Vbeta and 13 Jbeta primers. TCRdb's table, derived via immunoSEQ multiplex PCR, lists solely in-frame clones and lacks some. Here the sample spans about 150,000 clones, about 88% being singletons. Source material: PBMCs. The receptors stem from a woman under 30 in good health and CMV-seronegative.

The chain joins TRBV4-3 to TRBJ2-3; a possible D gene is TRBD1 (7 bases). Between the trimmed V and J ends, which lost 4 bases and 2 bases, there was a span of 13 bases. This CDR3 is 15 amino acids long. Germline values: CDR1 LGHNA, CDR2 YSLEER. The CDR3 reads CASSPQGGLTDTQYF. As DNA, the CDR3 is TGCGCCAGCAGCCCTCAGGGGGGCCTCACAGATACGCAGTATTTT.

CDR3 sequence: CASSPNRDRANRKDTGELFF. The CDR3 DNA reads TGTGCCAGCTCGCCTAACCGGGACAGGGCAAATAGAAAAGACACCGGGGAGCTGTTTTTT. The chain uses TRBV18 and TRBJ2-2; TRBD1 matches at 9 bases. The germline CDR1 and CDR2 sequences are KGHSH and LQKENI. J was trimmed by 3 bases and V by 6 bases; bases with no gene match: 20. The CDR3 totals 20 residues.

V is TRBV5-1 and J is TRBJ1-4; 8 nucleotides align to TRBD1. The trim removed 5 bases at V and 5 bases at J, leaving 8 bases unmatched. The CDR3 extends over 15 amino acids. Germline assignment: CDR1 SGHRS and CDR2 YFSETQ. CDR3 nucleotides: TGCGCCAGCAGAACCCAGGGGGCGCGAAATGAAAAACTGTTTTTT. Amino acid sequence: CASRTQGARNEKLFF.

The chain combines TRBV4-3 with TRBJ2-4; 11 bases are a match to TRBD2. The germline gives CDR1 LGHNA, CDR2 YSLEER. J was trimmed by 0 bases and V by 0 bases; bases with no gene match: 10. The CDR3 is made up of 20 amino acids. CDR3 sequence: CASSQDLASGGILAKNIQYF. The CDR3 DNA reads as TGCGCCAGCAGCCAAGATTTGGCTAGCGGGGGGATCCTAGCCAAAAACATTCAGTACTTC.

The V call is TRBV6-1, the J call TRBJ1-5; D might be TRBD1 (5 bases). CDR1 is MNHNS and CDR2 is SASEGT in the germline V gene. CDR3 size: 16 residues. V was trimmed by 1 base and J by 0 bases, leaving 10 bases between them. DNA for the CDR3: TGTGCCAGCAGTGAAGGACGGGGGTATAGCAATCAGCCCCAGCATTTT. Translation gives CASSEGRGYSNQPQHF.

The chain is built from TRBV28 and TRBJ2-2; 7 nucleotides line up with TRBD2. V dropped 5 bases and J dropped 0; count of bases not matched to a gene: 9. The CDR3 is 17 residues long. The V gene's germline CDR1 is MDHEN and CDR2 SYDVKM. The CDR3 DNA reads TGTGCCAGCAGTCGGGACGCAGCGGGGACGAACACCGGGGAGCTGTTTTTT. Protein product: CASSRDAAGTNTGELFF.

V and J are TRBV4-2 and TRBJ1-5; a weak D match, TRBD1 (5 bases). The V gene lost 5 bases and the J gene lost 1 base, with 12 bases spanning the gap. CDR1 and CDR2 (germline): LGHNA, YNFKEQ. The CDR3 loop spans 15 amino acids. The CDR3 loop reads CASSFFRGSNQPQHF. As DNA, the CDR3 is TGTGCCAGCAGCTTCTTCCGGGGGAGCAATCAGCCCCAGCATTTT.

The rearrangement joins TRBV27 to TRBJ2-7, with 9 bases lining up with TRBD1. Germline V gives CDR1 MNHEY, CDR2 SMNVEV (reference sequence). This CDR3 has 14 residues. The junction had 6 bases not matched to a gene; V was cut back by 4 bases and J by 5 bases. CDR3 amino acids: CASSSTGGIHEQYF. The CDR3, as DNA: TGTGCCAGCAGTTCGACAGGGGGAATACACGAGCAGTACTTC.

V and J are TRBV5-1 and TRBJ2-7; D is unresolved. The V gene's germline CDR1 is SGHRS and CDR2 YFSETQ. V was shortened by 0 bases and J by 5 bases, with 12 bases between the two germline ends. CDR3 length: 14 amino acids. DNA of the CDR3: TGCGCCAGCAGCTTGGAGGCAGGATTGCACGAGCAGTACTTC. Protein sequence: CASSLEAGLHEQYF.

This chain connects TRBV10-3 to TRBJ2-3, with 9 bases identical to TRBD1. This CDR3 has 16 residues. Trimming removed 0 bases from V and 8 bases from J; junction bases left unmatched: 9. CDR1 and CDR2 from the germline V gene are ENHRY and SYGVKD. CDR3 protein: CAISESRQGVVVTQYF. In DNA form, the CDR3 reads TGTGCCATCAGTGAGTCGAGACAGGGGGTAGTGGTTACGCAGTATTTT.

This chain joins TRBV6-1 and TRBJ1-1; 7 nucleotides match TRBD1. V was clipped by 8 bases and J by 7 bases; unmatched bases: 7. Germline CDR1 MNHNS, CDR2 SASEGT. The CDR3 length is 12 residues. CDR3 sequence reads: CASLVQGGEAFF. The CDR3 nucleotides read TGTGCCAGCCTGGTTCAGGGGGGTGAAGCTTTCTTT.

The chain employs TRBV7-9 and TRBJ2-7; perhaps TRBD1 as D (6 bases). From germline, CDR1 is SEHNR and CDR2 FQNEAQ (reference sequence). The CDR3 totals 15 residues. V was shortened by 1 base and J by 7 bases, with 17 bases between the two germline ends. The CDR3 region is CASSLGRQVFGEQYF. DNA for the CDR3: TGTGCCAGCAGCTTAGGTAGACAGGTGTTTGGGGAGCAGTACTTC.

V gene TRBV20-1 combines with J gene TRBJ2-7, with D possibly matching TRBD2 (6 bases). CDR3 length: 11 amino acids. Germline CDR1 reads DFQATT; CDR2 reads SNEGSKA (reference sequence). Trimming shortened V by 5 bases and J by 9 bases, and 14 bases separated the two germline ends. DNA for the CDR3: TGCAGTGCTGAACGGGACTCGAGGCAGTACTTC. This codes for CSAERDSRQYF.

The chain carries TRBV27 and TRBJ2-3, with D possibly TRBD2 on 5 matching bases. The CDR3 has 13 amino acids. CDR1 and CDR2 from the germline V gene are MNHEY and SMNVEV (reference sequence). V lost 2 bases, J lost 6 bases, and 9 bases lay in between. The CDR3 sequence: CASSLRRGDTQYF. DNA of the CDR3: TGTGCCAGCAGTTTACGTCGAGGGGATACGCAGTATTTT.

This chain links TRBV7-8 with TRBJ2-1; D unclear. The V gene lost 1 base and the J gene lost 0 bases, with 7 bases spanning the gap. This CDR3 spans 15 amino acids. Germline CDR1 SGHVS, CDR2 FQNEAQ. DNA for the CDR3: TGTGCCAGCAGCTTAGGGCAAAACTCCTACAATGAGCAGTTCTTC. Its protein product is CASSLGQNSYNEQFF.

This rearrangement joins TRBV6-5 to TRBJ2-5; TRBD1 agrees at 8 bases. CDR1 is MNHEY and CDR2 is SVGAGI in the germline V gene. The V gene end was trimmed by 2 bases and the J gene end by 5 bases; junction bases not matched to a gene: 7. The CDR3 is made up of 15 amino acids. For the CDR3, the DNA is TGTGCCAGCAGTTACGGGCAGGGGGCTTTTGAGACCCAGTACTTC. Translating it yields CASSYGQGAFETQYF.

This clone was picked up a small number of times. The chain is built from TRBV5-6 and TRBJ2-7; a possible D gene is TRBD2 (5 bases). The CDR3 has 13 residues. V lost 0 bases and J lost 3, with 7 bases in between. Per the germline V gene, CDR1 is SGHDT and CDR2 is YYEEEE. The CDR3 coding sequence is TGTGCCAGCAGCTTGGGAGGGAACTACGAGCAGTACTTC. Its protein product is CASSLGGNYEQYF.

This chain uses TRBV2 with TRBJ1-3; no firm D call. CDR3 length equals 15 residues. The ends were cut back, 8 bases at V and 0 bases at J, with 14 bases in the middle. The germline V gene has CDR1 SNHLY and CDR2 FYNNEI. CDR3: CASVRGGLSGNTIYF. DNA for the CDR3: TGTGCCAGCGTCCGGGGTGGCCTCTCTGGAAACACCATATATTTT.

This chain connects TRBV28 to TRBJ2-2; 8 positions agree with TRBD1. The germline V gene encodes CDR1 MDHEN and CDR2 SYDVKM. Trimming took 8 bases from V and 2 from J; bases not matched to a gene: 4. There are 14 residues in the CDR3. The CDR3: CASSDRDNTGELFF. The CDR3 nucleotides are TGTGCCAGCTCGGACAGGGACAACACCGGGGAGCTGTTTTTT.

The chain couples TRBV9 to TRBJ1-3; D might be TRBD1 (5 bases). The CDR3 is 15 residues long. Germline lookup yields CDR1 SGDLS and CDR2 YYNGEE. Trimming removed 0 bases from V and 4 bases from J, with 11 bases in between. This CDR3 reads CASSVGGATGNTIYF. The CDR3 DNA reads TGTGCCAGCAGCGTAGGCGGGGCGACGGGAAACACCATATATTTT.

CDR3 bases: TGTGCCAGCAGCTTAGATCTAGGCTACGAGCAGTACTTC. Its protein is CASSLDLGYEQYF. The V call is TRBV11-3, the J call TRBJ2-7; D unclear. Looked up from germline, CDR1 is SGHNT and CDR2 is YENEEA. V was clipped by 0 bases and J by 3 bases, with 6 bases between them. This CDR3 region has 13 residues.

The chain couples TRBV11-2 to TRBJ1-5; D is perhaps TRBD1 (6 bases). The germline V gene encodes CDR1 SGHAT and CDR2 FQNNGV. This CDR3 region has 15 residues. V was trimmed by 0 bases and J by 6 bases, leaving 12 bases between them. The CDR3 bases are TGTGCCAGCAGCTTAGACAGGGGAAGCCGTCAGCCCCAGCATTTT. It specifies CASSLDRGSRQPQHF. Together with reference TRBV11-2 and TRBJ1-5, the CDR3 gives the full variable domain: EAGVAQSPRYKIIEKRQSVAFWCNPISGHATLYWYQQILGQGPKLLIQFQNNGVVDDSQLPKDRFSAERLKGVDSTLKIQPAKLEDSAVYLCASSLDRGSRQPQHFGDGTRLSIL.

This clone was seen more than once but under ten times. A junction end diverges from the germline sequence, so it may reflect a read error. The V and J genes are TRBV7-9 and TRBJ1-4; a possible D gene is TRBD1 (5 bases). Germline CDR1 is SEHNR and CDR2 is FQNEAQ (reference sequence). The CDR3 has 16 amino acids. CDR3: CSSSQDRGGFGEKLFF. CDR3 nucleotides: TGTTCCAGCAGTCAGGACCGCGGGGGGTTTGGGGAAAAACTGTTTTTT.

The V and J genes are TRBV10-2 and TRBJ2-3; 7 bases are a match to TRBD2. The CDR3 is 20 residues long. CDR1 WSHSY and CDR2 SAAADI come from the germline V gene. Losses at the gene ends were 3 bases for V and 0 bases for J; bases not matched to a gene: 18. This CDR3 is CASSDPLRLAARGSTDTQYF. CDR3 sequence (DNA): TGCGCCAGCAGTGACCCCTTAAGGCTAGCGGCAAGGGGAAGCACAGATACGCAGTATTTT.

A word on this clone: The sample has other DNA sequences that encode this CDR3 too. The CDR3 sequence is CASSTSGGQETQYF. DNA of the CDR3: TGTGCCAGTAGTACTAGCGGGGGGCAAGAGACCCAGTACTTC. V and J are TRBV19 and TRBJ2-5, with 11 bases fitting TRBD2. The V and J ends lost 4 bases and 2 bases, in that order; junction bases with no gene match: 0. CDR1 is LNHDA, CDR2 SQIVND, per germline (reference sequence). The CDR3 has 14 residues.

The V and J genes are TRBV9 and TRBJ2-7, with 10 bases fitting TRBD1. CDR3 length: 14 residues. Germline V lookup: CDR1 SGDLS, CDR2 YYNGEE. V dropped 5 bases and J dropped 5; count of bases not matched to a gene: 7. Here the CDR3 DNA reads TGTGCCAGCAGTCGGGAGGGGACAGGGGACGAGCAGTACTTC. It codes for CASSREGTGDEQYF.

CDR3 sequence: CASSASGGATDTQYF. The CDR3 coding sequence is TGCGCCAGCTCGGCTAGCGGGGGGGCTACAGATACGCAGTATTTT. The chain is built from TRBV10-1 and TRBJ2-3; 12 bases are a match to TRBD2. CDR1 is WNHNN, CDR2 SYGVQD, per germline (reference sequence). This CDR3 is 15 amino acids long. Unmatched junction bases numbered 6, after V lost 8 bases and J lost 3 bases.

The J gene is TRBJ2-7, the V gene TRBV7-2; 10 bases map to TRBD2. The CDR3 covers 17 residues. Germline V lookup: CDR1 SGHTA, CDR2 FQGNSA. J gave up 4 bases and V 5 bases, and 14 bases lay outside the gene matches. Here the CDR3 DNA reads TGTGCCAGCAGCCCCCTGGGGCTAGCGGGAGTTGGGTACGAGCAGTACTTC. Translated, it gives CASSPLGLAGVGYEQYF.

The chain employs TRBV11-3 and TRBJ2-6; maybe TRBD2 (6 bases). The CDR3 is made up of 15 amino acids. Germline-derived CDR1 and CDR2 are SGHNT and YENEEA. Trimming stripped 3 bases from V and 2 bases from J, with 8 bases between. In DNA form, the CDR3 reads TGTGCCAGCAGCTTTTCGGGGGCTGGGGCCAACGTCCTGACTTTC. Encoded protein: CASSFSGAGANVLTF.

This clone was detected only once. One end of the junction is discordant with germline, which a read error may explain. This chain uses TRBV27 with TRBJ1-2; 8 bases are a match to TRBD1. This CDR3 has 13 amino acids. Looked up from germline, CDR1 is MNHEY and CDR2 is SMNVEV (reference sequence). CDR3 in amino acids: CASGFSTGDGYTF. In DNA form, the CDR3 reads TGTGCCAGCGGTTTCTCGACAGGGGATGGCTACACCTTC.

The chain carries TRBV6-1 and TRBJ1-5; unclear D gene. Deletions cut 4 bases from V and 7 bases from J, with 11 bases between. From germline, CDR1 is MNHNS and CDR2 SASEGT. This CDR3 has 13 amino acids. CDR3 bases: TGTGCCAGCAGTGTCGGACTGGCCCAGCCCCAGCATTTT. Its translation: CASSVGLAQPQHF.

This clone was recorded a few times. The V gene is TRBV25-1, the J gene TRBJ2-3, with 9 bases that match TRBD2. V lost 3 bases and J lost 4; bases outside the gene matches: 5. This CDR3 is built from 15 residues. CDR1 and CDR2 from the germline V gene are MGHDK and SYGVNS. The CDR3 loop reads CASSEGGRAADTQYF. The CDR3 nucleotides are TGTGCCAGCAGTGAGGGCGGGAGGGCCGCAGATACGCAGTATTTT.